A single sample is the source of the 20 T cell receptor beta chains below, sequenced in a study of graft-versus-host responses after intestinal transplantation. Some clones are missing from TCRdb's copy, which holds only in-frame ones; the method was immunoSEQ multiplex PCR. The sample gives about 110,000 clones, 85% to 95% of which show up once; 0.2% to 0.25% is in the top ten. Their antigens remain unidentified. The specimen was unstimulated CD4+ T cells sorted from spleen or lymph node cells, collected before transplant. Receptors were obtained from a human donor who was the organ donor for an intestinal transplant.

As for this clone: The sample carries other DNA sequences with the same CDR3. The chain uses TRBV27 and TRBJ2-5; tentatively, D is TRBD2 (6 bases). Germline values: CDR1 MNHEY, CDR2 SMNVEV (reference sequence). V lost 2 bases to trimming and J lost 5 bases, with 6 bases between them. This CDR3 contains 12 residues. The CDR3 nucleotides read TGTGCCAGCAGTTTAAGCGGGGAGACCCAGTACTTC. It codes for CASSLSGETQYF.

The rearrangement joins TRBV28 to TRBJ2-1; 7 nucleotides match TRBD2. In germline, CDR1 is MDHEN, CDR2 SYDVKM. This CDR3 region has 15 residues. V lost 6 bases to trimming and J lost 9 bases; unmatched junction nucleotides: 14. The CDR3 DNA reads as TGTGCCAGCAGAGAGCGGGGTTGGATTCCGGGTGAGCAGTTCTTC. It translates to CASRERGWIPGEQFF.

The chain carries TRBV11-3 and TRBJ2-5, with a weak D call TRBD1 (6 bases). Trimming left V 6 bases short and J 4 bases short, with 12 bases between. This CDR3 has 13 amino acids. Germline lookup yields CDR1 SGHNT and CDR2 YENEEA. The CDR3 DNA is TGTGCCAGCAGTAGGGGGATTTTAGAGACCCAGTACTTC. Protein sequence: CASSRGILETQYF.

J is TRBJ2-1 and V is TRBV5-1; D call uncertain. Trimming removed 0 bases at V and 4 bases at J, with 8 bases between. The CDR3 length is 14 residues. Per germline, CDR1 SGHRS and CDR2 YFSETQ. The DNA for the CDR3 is TGCGCCAGCAGCTTGGCGGCCTCGTACAATGAGCAGTTCTTC. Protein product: CASSLAASYNEQFF.

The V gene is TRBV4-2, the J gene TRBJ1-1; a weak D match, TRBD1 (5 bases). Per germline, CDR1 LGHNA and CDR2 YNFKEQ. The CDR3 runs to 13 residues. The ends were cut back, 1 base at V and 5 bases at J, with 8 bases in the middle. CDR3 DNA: TGTGCCAGCAGCCAAGCCTGGGGGACTGAAGCTTTCTTT. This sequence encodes CASSQAWGTEAFF.

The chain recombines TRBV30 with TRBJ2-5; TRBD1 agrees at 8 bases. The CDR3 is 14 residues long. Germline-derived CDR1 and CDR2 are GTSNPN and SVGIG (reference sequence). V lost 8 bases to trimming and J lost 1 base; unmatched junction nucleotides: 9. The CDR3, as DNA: TGTGCCCACGGACCGACAGGGGTCCAAGAGACCCAGTACTTC. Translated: CAHGPTGVQETQYF.

The CDR3 protein is CASSPGLVGANVLTF. The CDR3 DNA is TGTGCCAGCAGCCCCGGCCTAGTGGGGGCCAACGTCCTGACTTTC. This chain links TRBV7-6 with TRBJ2-6; D is unclear. Trimming stripped 5 bases from V and 4 bases from J, with 12 bases between. Germline V lookup: CDR1 SGHVS, CDR2 FNYEAQ. This CDR3 has 15 residues.

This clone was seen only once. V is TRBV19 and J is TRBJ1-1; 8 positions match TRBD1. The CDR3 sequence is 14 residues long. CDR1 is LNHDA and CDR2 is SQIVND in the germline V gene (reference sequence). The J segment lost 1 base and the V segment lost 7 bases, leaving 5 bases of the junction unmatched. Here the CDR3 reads CASNFGTGNTEAFF. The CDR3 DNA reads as TGTGCCAGTAATTTCGGGACAGGGAACACTGAAGCTTTCTTT.

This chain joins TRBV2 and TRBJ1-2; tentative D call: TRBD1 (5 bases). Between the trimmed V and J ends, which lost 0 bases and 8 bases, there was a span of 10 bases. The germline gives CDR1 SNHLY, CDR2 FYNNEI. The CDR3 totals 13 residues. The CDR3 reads CASSEAAGYGYTF. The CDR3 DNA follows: TGTGCCAGCAGTGAAGCGGCAGGGTACGGCTACACCTTC.

The chain's CDR3 is CASSEGAGQGETQYF. For the CDR3, the DNA is TGTGCCAGCAGTGAAGGGGCGGGGCAAGGAGAGACCCAGTACTTC. The chain has TRBV2 and TRBJ2-5, with D possibly being TRBD2 (6 bases). The CDR3 consists of 15 residues. The ends were cut back, 1 base at V and 4 bases at J, with 13 bases in the middle. CDR1 SNHLY and CDR2 FYNNEI come from the germline V gene.

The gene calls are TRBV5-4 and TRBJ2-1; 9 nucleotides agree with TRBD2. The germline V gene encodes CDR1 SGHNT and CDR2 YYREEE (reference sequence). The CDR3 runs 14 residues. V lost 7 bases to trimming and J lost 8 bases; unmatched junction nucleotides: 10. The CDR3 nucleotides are TGTGCCAGCCACCCGGGACTAGCTATCCATGAGCAGTTCTTC. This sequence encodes CASHPGLAIHEQFF.

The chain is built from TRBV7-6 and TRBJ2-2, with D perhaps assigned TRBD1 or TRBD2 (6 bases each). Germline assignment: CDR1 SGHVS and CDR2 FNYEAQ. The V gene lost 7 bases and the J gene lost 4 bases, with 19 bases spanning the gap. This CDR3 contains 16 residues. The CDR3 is CASTQYGGRSTGELFF. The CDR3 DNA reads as TGTGCCAGCACCCAATATGGGGGGCGCAGCACCGGGGAGCTGTTTTTT.

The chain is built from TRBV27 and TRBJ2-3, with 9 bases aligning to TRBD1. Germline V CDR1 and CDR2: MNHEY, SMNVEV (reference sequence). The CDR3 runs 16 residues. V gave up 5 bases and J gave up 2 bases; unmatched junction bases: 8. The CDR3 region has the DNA TGTGCCAGCAGTACCTTGGGACAGGGCTACACAGATACGCAGTATTTT. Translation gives CASSTLGQGYTDTQYF.

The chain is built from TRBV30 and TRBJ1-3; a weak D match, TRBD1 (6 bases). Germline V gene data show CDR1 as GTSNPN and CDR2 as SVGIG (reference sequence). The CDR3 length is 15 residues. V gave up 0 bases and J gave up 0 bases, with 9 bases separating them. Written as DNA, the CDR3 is TGTGCCTGGAGTGTGGACAGCTTCTCTGGAAACACCATATATTTT. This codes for CAWSVDSFSGNTIYF.

The CDR3: CASSPRRDTEAFF. The CDR3 DNA reads TGTGCCAGCAGCCCACGGAGGGACACTGAAGCTTTCTTT. The chain couples TRBV27 to TRBJ1-1; D is undetermined. V lost 6 bases and J 3 bases, leaving 11 bases between the germline ends. Per germline, CDR1 MNHEY and CDR2 SMNVEV (reference sequence). CDR3 size: 13 residues.

CDR3 bases: TGTGCCAGCAGCTTACAGGGAGGGCCCCAGCATTTT. This sequence encodes CASSLQGGPQHF. This chain connects TRBV7-2 to TRBJ1-5, with D possibly being TRBD1 (5 bases). Germline CDR1 is SGHTA and CDR2 is FQGNSA. V shed 2 bases and J shed 9 bases, with 8 bases lying between them. This CDR3 is built from 12 residues.

The CDR3 protein is CSASDNTEAFF. The CDR3 nucleotides are TGCAGTGCTAGTGACAACACTGAAGCTTTCTTT. The rearrangement joins TRBV20-1 to TRBJ1-1; D gene uncertain. The CDR3 contains 11 residues. The germline CDR1 and CDR2 sequences are DFQATT and SNEGSKA (reference sequence). The germline V and J ends were trimmed by 3 bases and 2 bases, with 4 bases remaining between them.

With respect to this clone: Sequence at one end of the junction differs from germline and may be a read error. The CDR3 nucleotides are TGCGCCAGCAGCAACGGACAGGGTCGGACCGGGGAGCTGCTTTTT. Its protein is CASSNGQGRTGELLF. V and J are TRBV5-1 and TRBJ2-2; TRBD1 matches at 8 bases. The CDR3 spans 15 residues. Germline CDR1 and CDR2: SGHRS and YFSETQ.

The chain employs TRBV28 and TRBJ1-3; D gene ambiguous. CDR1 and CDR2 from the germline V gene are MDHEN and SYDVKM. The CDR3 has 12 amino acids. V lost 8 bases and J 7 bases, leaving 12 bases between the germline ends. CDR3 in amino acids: CASGPQWNTIYF. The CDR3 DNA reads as TGTGCCAGCGGACCCCAGTGGAACACCATATATTTT.

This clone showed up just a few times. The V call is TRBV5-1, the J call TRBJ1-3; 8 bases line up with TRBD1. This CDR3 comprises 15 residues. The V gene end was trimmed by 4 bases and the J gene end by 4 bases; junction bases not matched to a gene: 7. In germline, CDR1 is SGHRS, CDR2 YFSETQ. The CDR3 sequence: CASSDDRGAGNTIYF. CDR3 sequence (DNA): TGCGCCAGCAGCGACGACAGGGGAGCCGGAAACACCATATATTTT.